Listed here are 22 T cell receptor beta chains from one sample, sequenced in a study of blood T cell repertoires in COVID-19. Clones were sequenced by immunoSEQ multiplex PCR, and TCRdb holds only the in-frame ones, with some missing. The data show 410,000 or so clones, with approximately 89% seen just once and 1.5% to 1.7% held by the top ten. Sequenced: peripheral blood. These receptors all come from a woman in her 40s with COVID-19, enrolled during active disease.

The CDR3 protein is CASSFGPTSGTQYF. The CDR3 DNA reads as TGTGCCAGCAGTTTCGGCCCCACCTCGGGTACGCAGTATTTT. This chain joins TRBV28 and TRBJ2-3; D is undetermined. The CDR3 covers 14 residues. CDR1 is MDHEN and CDR2 is SYDVKM in the germline V gene. Trimming removed 3 bases at V and 8 bases at J, with 15 bases between.

The CDR3 region is CASSVGHPANTGELFF. As DNA, the CDR3 is TGTGCCAGCAGTGTAGGACATCCCGCGAACACCGGGGAGCTGTTTTTT. This chain connects TRBV2 to TRBJ2-2; D is perhaps TRBD1 (5 bases). The germline CDR1 and CDR2 sequences are SNHLY and FYNNEI. The CDR3 has 16 amino acids. The V end was cut by 4 bases, the J end by 0 bases, with 12 bases between.

The chain carries TRBV4-3 and TRBJ2-3; D is possibly TRBD1 (6 bases). The CDR3 length is 13 residues. CDR1 LGHNA and CDR2 YSLEER come from the germline V gene. Trimming removed 4 bases from V and 6 bases from J, with 11 bases in between. The CDR3 sequence: CASSRITGDTQYF. The CDR3 bases are TGCGCCAGCAGCCGCATAACAGGGGATACGCAGTATTTT.

The rearrangement links TRBV3-1 (or the pseudogene TRBV3-2) to TRBJ2-7, with D hard to call. Germline CDR1 reads LGHDT; CDR2 reads YNNKEL (reference sequence). This CDR3 spans 14 amino acids. Trimming took 0 bases from V and 1 from J, leaving 7 bases between them. In DNA, the CDR3 is TGTGCCAGCAGCCAAGATTTAGTATCCTACGAGCAGTACTTC. This encodes CASSQDLVSYEQYF.

The chain joins TRBV2 to TRBJ2-1, with TRBD1 as a possible D gene (8 bases). There are 15 residues in the CDR3. Trimming stripped 1 base from V and 8 bases from J, with 15 bases between. Germline values: CDR1 SNHLY, CDR2 FYNNEI. The CDR3: CASSEGQGRVYEQFF. CDR3 DNA: TGTGCCAGCAGTGAAGGACAGGGGAGGGTGTATGAGCAGTTCTTC. The complete variable domain, with remaining parts taken from reference TRBV2 and TRBJ2-1, reads EPEVTQTPSHQVTQMGQEVILRCVPISNHLYFYWYRQILGQKVEFLVSFYNNEISEKSEIFDDQFSVERPDGSNFTLKIRSTKLEDSAMYFCASSEGQGRVYEQFFGPGTRLTVL.

The chain links TRBV19 to TRBJ1-2; D gene uncertain. The germline V and J ends were trimmed by 4 bases and 0 bases, with 15 bases remaining between them. CDR3 length: 16 residues. Looked up from germline, CDR1 is LNHDA and CDR2 is SQIVND (reference sequence). The CDR3 here is CASSTPIGRANYGYTF. The CDR3 DNA follows: TGTGCCAGTAGTACCCCTATTGGGAGAGCTAACTATGGCTACACCTTC.

J is TRBJ2-5 and V is TRBV7-6; D is possibly TRBD2 (6 bases). This CDR3 is 16 amino acids long. Germline V gene lookup returns CDR1 SGHVS and CDR2 FNYEAQ. V was shortened by 5 bases and J by 3 bases, with 19 bases between the two germline ends. Written as DNA, the CDR3 is TGTGCCAGCAGCACCCATGGGGGACTCTTAGAAGAGACCCAGTACTTC. Residues: CASSTHGGLLEETQYF.

This chain connects TRBV7-2 to TRBJ2-7; 12 nucleotides line up with TRBD2. CDR3 length equals 16 residues. V dropped 5 bases and J dropped 0; count of bases not matched to a gene: 5. From germline, CDR1 is SGHTA and CDR2 FQGNSA. The CDR3 nucleotides read TGTGCCAGCAGCGCCCAACTAGCGGGAGGCTCCTACGAGCAGTACTTC. It specifies CASSAQLAGGSYEQYF.

The chain links TRBV10-3 to TRBJ1-1, with D uncertain. Germline V gene sequence: CDR1 ENHRY, CDR2 SYGVKD. The CDR3 contains 14 residues. Between the trimmed V and J ends, which lost 5 bases and 1 base, there was a span of 11 bases. CDR3 sequence reads: CAISIYDSNTEAFF. The CDR3 coding sequence is TGTGCCATCAGTATCTACGACTCGAACACTGAAGCTTTCTTT.

The V and J genes are TRBV19 and TRBJ1-2; D perhaps matches TRBD1 (6 bases). V gave up 7 bases and J gave up 0 bases, with 12 bases separating them. Germline V lookup: CDR1 LNHDA, CDR2 SQIVND (reference sequence). This CDR3 contains 14 residues. The CDR3 DNA reads TGTGCCAGTAAAAGACAGGTAGCTAACTATGGCTACACCTTC. Protein: CASKRQVANYGYTF.

The chain combines TRBV3-1 (or the pseudogene TRBV3-2) with TRBJ2-7; TRBD2 aligns across 8 bases. This CDR3 has 14 amino acids. Germline trimming cut 5 bases from V and 4 bases from J; bases unmatched to any gene: 7. In germline, CDR1 is LGHDT, CDR2 YNNKEL (reference sequence). The CDR3 coding sequence is TGTGCCAGCAGCGAGGCGGGGGGAGTTTACGAGCAGTACTTC. Protein product: CASSEAGGVYEQYF.

The chain uses TRBV27 and TRBJ2-1, with 7 bases that match TRBD1. J gave up 2 bases and V 6 bases, and 7 bases lay outside the gene matches. The CDR3 has 15 amino acids. Germline V gene data show CDR1 as MNHEY and CDR2 as SMNVEV (reference sequence). CDR3 sequence reads: CASRPDREPYNEQFF. In DNA form, the CDR3 reads TGTGCCAGCAGGCCAGACAGGGAACCCTACAATGAGCAGTTCTTC.

This clone was seen a few times. J is TRBJ1-3 and V is TRBV30, with a possible D match to TRBD1 (5 bases). The V end was cut by 2 bases, the J end by 0 bases, with 11 bases between. Germline CDR1 GTSNPN, CDR2 SVGIG (reference sequence). This CDR3 has 15 amino acids. CDR3 protein: CAWSNRMSSGNTIYF. CDR3 in DNA: TGTGCCTGGAGTAACAGGATGAGCTCTGGAAACACCATATATTTT.

V usage is TRBV7-2 and J usage is TRBJ2-1; 8 bases are a match to TRBD2. The V gene end was trimmed by 5 bases and the J gene end by 0 bases; junction bases not matched to a gene: 9. There are 17 residues in the CDR3. In germline, CDR1 is SGHTA, CDR2 FQGNSA. CDR3 region: CASSLRTSWGSYNEQFF. DNA of the CDR3: TGTGCCAGCAGCCTTCGGACTAGCTGGGGCTCCTACAATGAGCAGTTCTTC.

V usage is TRBV28 and J usage is TRBJ2-1; unclear D gene. Trimming cost V 4 bases and J 6 bases, with 7 bases left between them. The CDR3 runs 12 residues. Germline-derived CDR1 and CDR2 are MDHEN and SYDVKM. CDR3 DNA sequence: TGTGCCAGCAGTTCGTGGCCCAATGAGCAGTTCTTC. Translation gives CASSSWPNEQFF. The variable domain in full, with the rest retrieved from reference TRBV28 and TRBJ2-1, is DVKVTQSSRYLVKRTGEKVFLECVQDMDHENMFWYRQDPGLGLRLIYFSYDVKMKEKGDIPEGYSVSREKKERFSLILESASTNQTSMYLCASSSWPNEQFFGPGTRLTVL.

V and J are TRBV28 and TRBJ2-2; 12 nucleotides line up with TRBD2. Germline-derived CDR1 and CDR2 are MDHEN and SYDVKM. Trimming took 6 bases from V and 13 from J; bases not matched to a gene: 9. The CDR3 length is 14 residues. The CDR3 spells CASSRLAGVDGLFF. CDR3 DNA: TGTGCCAGCAGCCGACTAGCGGGGGTTGATGGGCTGTTTTTT.

This rearrangement joins TRBV2 to TRBJ2-7; D is perhaps TRBD1 (6 bases). Trimming took 8 bases from V and 6 from J, leaving 11 bases between them. The CDR3 extends over 11 amino acids. The germline CDR1 and CDR2 sequences are SNHLY and FYNNEI. The CDR3 bases are TGTGCCAGCTTGAGCAGGGGCGAGCAGTACTTC. Its protein is CASLSRGEQYF.

The rearrangement links TRBV9 to TRBJ2-7, with D perhaps matching TRBD2 (5 bases). The CDR3 sequence is 15 residues long. V lost 4 bases, J lost 2 bases, and 16 bases lay in between. CDR1 is SGDLS and CDR2 is YYNGEE in the germline V gene. For the CDR3, the DNA is TGTGCCAGCAGCCCTTTGGGGAGTGAGGCCTACGAGCAGTACTTC. Translated: CASSPLGSEAYEQYF.

This clone has only one observation. The rearrangement uses TRBV4-3 and TRBJ1-4; D might be TRBD1 (5 bases). Trimming left V 0 bases short and J 8 bases short, with 13 bases between. The CDR3 consists of 15 residues. Per germline, CDR1 LGHNA and CDR2 YSLEER. The DNA for the CDR3 is TGCGCCAGCAGCCAAGATATTATAAGGGGAGAAAAACTGTTTTTT. Its translation: CASSQDIIRGEKLFF.

This chain joins TRBV18 and TRBJ2-5; D is possibly TRBD1 (6 bases). Germline values: CDR1 KGHSH, CDR2 LQKENI. The CDR3 is 13 residues long. Trimming removed 6 bases from V and 3 bases from J, with 11 bases in between. CDR3 sequence reads: CASSPDSKETQYF. The CDR3 DNA reads as TGTGCCAGCTCGCCGGACAGCAAAGAGACCCAGTACTTC.

The chain combines TRBV6-5 with TRBJ1-1, with D possibly being TRBD1 (6 bases). The CDR3 has 13 amino acids. V lost 4 bases and J lost 11, with 17 bases in between. The germline V gene encodes CDR1 MNHEY and CDR2 SVGAGI. In DNA form, the CDR3 reads TGTGCCAGCAGTTTGGAGTGGGGGCGTTGGGCTTTCTTT. Translation gives CASSLEWGRWAFF.

V usage is TRBV10-3 and J usage is TRBJ1-3; a weak D match, TRBD1 (6 bases). Trimming shortened V by 6 bases and J by 3 bases, and 15 bases separated the two germline ends. Germline CDR1 is ENHRY and CDR2 is SYGVKD. This CDR3 region has 15 residues. The CDR3 coding sequence is TGTGCCATCAGCTCCGACAGGACCCTTGGAAACACCATATATTTT. It codes for CAISSDRTLGNTIYF.